This T cell receptor (beta chain) derives from a study of CD8+ T cells in alopecia areata. Study-wide findings and caveats: With just one nonresponder, it is still uncertain whether baseline CD8+ expansion relates to response. Both scalp clonality and the expanded CD8+ clones among the top 100 showed a significant decrease with tofacitinib.

Per the germline V gene, CDR1 is SGHTA and CDR2 is FQGNSA. This CDR3 is 16 amino acids long. Trimming removed 1 base from V and 6 bases from J, with 16 bases in between. Treatment meaning: oral pan-JAK inhibitor, 5-10 mg twice daily. This clone came up once. Its cognate antigen is unknown. The authors extracted RNA and reverse transcribed it into cDNA as the sequencing template. The table came from immunoSEQ multiplex PCR; TCRdb's copy has only in-frame clones and leaves some out. The sample shows around 200,000 clones, about 60% of them seen only once. The sequence came from a human donor with alopecia areata. This chain uses TRBV7-2 with TRBJ1-5; tentative D call: TRBD1 (6 bases). This specimen was CD4+ T cells sorted from blood, taken at week 4, from a patient treated with tofacitinib. This chain's CDR3 is CASSLESNRDTQPQHF. CDR3 DNA: TGTGCCAGCAGCTTAGAGAGTAACAGGGATACTCAGCCCCAGCATTTT. Variable domain in full (rest from reference TRBV7-2 and TRBJ1-5): GAGVSQSPSNKVTEKGKDVELRCDPISGHTALYWYRQSLGQGLEFLIYFQGNSAPDKSGLPSDRFSAERTGGSVSTLTIQRTQQEDSAVYLCASSLESNRDTQPQHFGDGTRLSIL.